Shown below are 25 T cell receptor beta chains from a single sample sequenced in a study of T-cell reconstitution after alpha-beta-depleted transplantation in children. Preparation of the TCRbeta library was carried out with unique molecular identifiers. MiXCR was run by TCRdb on the PCR reads, yielding one entry per CDR3 protein. This table has some 600,000 distinct CDR3 sequences, roughly 15% appearing once. The source material was PBMCs from the stem cell graft donor, sampled from the stem cell graft. Every receptor here comes from a human donor who donated a stem cell graft to a child with acute myeloid leukemia.

This clonotype was seen repeatedly, ten times or more. The V call is TRBV12-3 or TRBV12-4, the J call TRBJ1-6, with D maybe TRBD1 (5 bases). This CDR3 is 15 amino acids long. V was shortened by 3 bases and J by 5 bases, with 11 bases between the two germline ends. CDR3 region: CASSFRDRDNSPLHF. For the CDR3, the DNA is TGTGCCAGCAGTTTCAGAGACAGAGATAATTCACCCCTCCACTTT.

The rearrangement uses TRBV20-1 and TRBJ2-5, with TRBD1 matching over 8 bases. Germline V CDR1 and CDR2: DFQATT, SNEGSKA (reference sequence). This CDR3 has 13 residues. V gave up 7 bases and J gave up 7 bases; unmatched junction bases: 11. The CDR3 spells CSVRTGWIGTQYF. The CDR3 DNA sequence: TGCAGTGTACGGACAGGGTGGATTGGGACCCAGTACTTC.

This clonotype came up a few times. The chain carries TRBV7-2 and TRBJ2-2; 8 positions match TRBD2. The CDR3 has 14 residues. Germline values: CDR1 SGHTA, CDR2 FQGNSA. J was trimmed by 5 bases and V by 5 bases; bases with no gene match: 4. CDR3: CASSRERGTGELFF. The CDR3 nucleotides read TGTGCCAGCAGCCGCGAGCGGGGGACCGGGGAGCTGTTTTTT.

CDR3 sequence (DNA): TGTGCCAGCAGCTTCGGACAGAGCATGAATGAAGCTTTCTTT. It is translated as CASSFGQSMNEAFF. V and J are TRBV7-8 and TRBJ1-1, with a tentative D call TRBD1 (6 bases). Germline CDR1 is SGHVS and CDR2 is FQNEAQ. V shed 3 bases and J shed 7 bases, with 15 bases lying between them. The CDR3 runs 14 residues.

The J gene is TRBJ2-1, the V gene TRBV20-1; 11 bases map to TRBD2. CDR1 and CDR2 from the germline V gene are DFQATT and SNEGSKA (reference sequence). This CDR3 region has 18 residues. With 2 bases clipped from V and 4 bases from J, the junction kept 13 bases outside the gene matches. As DNA, the CDR3 is TGCAGTGCTAGATTTATAGGTTCGGGACTAGCGGATTACAATGAGCAGTTCTTC. It specifies CSARFIGSGLADYNEQFF.

This clonotype was counted a few times. V gene TRBV29-1 combines with J gene TRBJ2-7; TRBD2 matches at 7 bases. J gave up 7 bases and V 4 bases, and 13 bases lay outside the gene matches. Looked up from germline, CDR1 is SQVTM and CDR2 is ANQGSEA. The CDR3 length is 14 residues. The CDR3 here is CSVGAGVPHGEQYF. The CDR3 bases are TGCAGCGTTGGGGCGGGGGTCCCGCACGGGGAGCAGTACTTC.

The table lists this clonotype with a few counts. J is TRBJ1-1 and V is TRBV12-3 or TRBV12-4; D not resolved. V dropped 6 bases and J dropped 3 bases, with 17 bases sitting between them. This CDR3 region has 15 residues. CDR3 amino acids: CASSPRPPGHTEAFF. In DNA, the CDR3 is TGTGCCAGCAGCCCGCGGCCCCCTGGGCACACTGAAGCTTTCTTT.

This clonotype was recorded many times. The CDR3 DNA is TGCAGTGCTCAGCGACAGGGACCCTACGAGCAGTACTTC. Encoded protein: CSAQRQGPYEQYF. The chain has TRBV20-1 and TRBJ2-7, with 7 bases identical to TRBD1. From germline, CDR1 is DFQATT and CDR2 SNEGSKA (reference sequence). CDR3 length: 13 residues. V trimming: 5 bases; J trimming: 2 bases; junction bases outside the gene matches: 6.

Ten or more counts support this clonotype. The CDR3 loop is CASSSGSRQPQHF. The CDR3 nucleotides read TGTGCCAGCAGTTCAGGGAGTCGTCAGCCCCAGCATTTT. V is TRBV6-5 and J is TRBJ1-5, with D possibly TRBD1 on 5 matching bases. In germline, CDR1 is MNHEY, CDR2 SVGAGI. The CDR3 sequence is 13 residues long. V shed 4 bases and J shed 6 bases, with 10 bases lying between them.

This clonotype was seen more than once but under ten times. The rearrangement uses TRBV20-1 and TRBJ1-5, with 10 bases that match TRBD1. V trimming: 3 bases; J trimming: 5 bases; junction bases outside the gene matches: 10. Germline-derived CDR1 and CDR2 are DFQATT and SNEGSKA (reference sequence). This CDR3 spans 16 amino acids. The CDR3 loop is CSASPADRGEHQPQHF. The CDR3 region has the DNA TGCAGTGCTAGCCCCGCGGACAGGGGGGAGCATCAGCCCCAGCATTTT.

The sample holds a few counts of this clonotype. J is TRBJ1-4 and V is TRBV20-1; no firm D call. Germline V CDR1 and CDR2: DFQATT, SNEGSKA (reference sequence). The CDR3 has 13 residues. Trimming left V 3 bases short and J 6 bases short, with 11 bases between. For the CDR3, the DNA is TGCAGTGCTAGGGCAACTCAGGATGAAAAACTGTTTTTT. This encodes CSARATQDEKLFF.

The rearrangement links TRBV7-2 to TRBJ2-3; 12 nucleotides line up with TRBD1. Trimming cost V 3 bases and J 6 bases; bases outside gene matches: 7. Germline-derived CDR1 and CDR2 are SGHTA and FQGNSA. CDR3 length: 16 amino acids. CDR3 nucleotides: TGTGCCAGCAGCTTCTTGGGGACAGGGGGCCCCGATACGCAGTATTTT. It codes for CASSFLGTGGPDTQYF.

This clonotype was picked up many times. The rearrangement joins TRBV7-9 to TRBJ2-5; D is unresolved. V was clipped by 5 bases and J by 2 bases, with 12 bases between them. CDR3 length equals 14 residues. Germline V CDR1 and CDR2: SEHNR, FQNEAQ (reference sequence). The CDR3 region is CASSLLPGQETQYF. Written as DNA, the CDR3 is TGTGCCAGCAGCCTTTTACCCGGGCAAGAGACCCAGTACTTC.

This sequence joins TRBV11-2 and TRBJ2-1; TRBD1 is a possible D gene (6 bases). The CDR3 sequence is 20 residues long. V was cut by 7 bases and J by 6 bases, with 34 bases left in between. CDR1 SGHAT and CDR2 FQNNGV come from the germline V gene. Written as DNA, the CDR3 is TGTGCCAGCACCCTACGGCGCTCGAAAACCGGGACATGGGGCATCAATGAGCAGTTCTTC. This gives the protein CASTLRRSKTGTWGINEQFF.

This rearrangement joins TRBV11-2 to TRBJ2-1; D ambiguous. The CDR3 totals 16 residues. V dropped 8 bases and J dropped 2 bases, with 19 bases sitting between them. Germline assignment: CDR1 SGHAT and CDR2 FQNNGV. The CDR3 loop reads CASVWWAKSAYNEQFF. The CDR3 DNA reads as TGTGCCAGCGTGTGGTGGGCTAAAAGCGCCTACAATGAGCAGTTCTTC.

Worth noting for this clonotype: This may arise from a read error, as a much more abundant clone is one base away. The chain links TRBV20-1 to TRBJ2-1; 7 nucleotides line up with TRBD2. This CDR3 has 11 amino acids. Germline V CDR1 and CDR2: DFQATT, SNEGSKA (reference sequence). The CDR3 protein is CSGERGNEQFF. In nucleotides, the CDR3 is TGCAGCGGGGAGCGGGGAAATGAGCAGTTCTTC.

The chain combines TRBV5-1 with TRBJ1-1; 9 bases are a match to TRBD1. The V gene's germline CDR1 is SGHRS and CDR2 YFSETQ. The CDR3 covers 15 residues. Unmatched junction bases numbered 9, after V lost 4 bases and J lost 5 bases. The CDR3 bases are TGCGCCAGCAGCATCCCGGGACAGGGTTATACTGAAGCTTTCTTT. Encoded protein: CASSIPGQGYTEAFF.

This clonotype was counted many times. The chain recombines TRBV12-3 or TRBV12-4 with TRBJ1-6, with 7 bases that match TRBD1. The V segment lost 8 bases and the J segment 7 bases; nucleotides outside the gene matches: 11. This CDR3 has 15 residues. Here the CDR3 DNA reads TGTGCCAGCCGGACCCAGACAGGGAGGAATTCACCCCTCCACTTT. Amino acids: CASRTQTGRNSPLHF.

The chain is built from TRBV7-3 and TRBJ1-2; a possible D gene is TRBD1 (5 bases). This CDR3 comprises 14 residues. Germline-derived CDR1 and CDR2 are SGHTA and FQGTGA. The V end lost 2 bases, the J end lost 7 bases, and 14 bases lay between the germline ends. The CDR3 nucleotides read TGTGCCAGCAGCTTAGACGGGGGGGACTCTGGCTACACCTTC. It translates to CASSLDGGDSGYTF. Supplemented by reference TRBV7-3 and TRBJ1-2, the full variable domain reads GAGVSQTPSNKVTEKGKYVELRCDPISGHTALYWYRQSLGQGPEFLIYFQGTGAADDSGLPNDRFFAVRPEGSVSTLKIQRTERGDSAVYLCASSLDGGDSGYTFGSGTRLTVV.

This clonotype was detected many times. The chain links TRBV5-6 to TRBJ2-1; 10 bases are a match to TRBD2. The CDR3 loop spans 15 amino acids. V gave up 1 base and J gave up 12 bases; unmatched junction bases: 10. Germline values: CDR1 SGHDT, CDR2 YYEEEE. The CDR3 is CASSLMASGGGGQFF. The DNA of the CDR3 is TGTGCCAGCAGCTTGATGGCTAGCGGGGGAGGAGGGCAGTTCTTC.

This chain joins TRBV7-6 and TRBJ2-3; D not resolved. From germline, CDR1 is SGHVS and CDR2 FNYEAQ. Trimming stripped 1 base from V and 0 bases from J, with 11 bases between. The CDR3 contains 16 residues. The CDR3: CASSLVAVSSTDTQYF. CDR3 DNA sequence: TGTGCCAGCAGCTTAGTCGCGGTTTCTAGCACAGATACGCAGTATTTT.

This clonotype has only a few counts. DNA of the CDR3: TGCAGTGCGGCCGGGCAGAAGAATTCACCCCTCCACTTT. This gives the protein CSAAGQKNSPLHF. The chain joins TRBV20-1 to TRBJ1-6, with no clear D. In germline, CDR1 is DFQATT, CDR2 SNEGSKA (reference sequence). The CDR3 covers 13 residues. The germline V and J ends were trimmed by 6 bases and 7 bases, with 13 bases remaining between them.

This clonotype was counted a few times. The chain uses TRBV7-2 and TRBJ1-5, with a possible D match to TRBD1 (6 bases). The length of the CDR3 is 15 residues. Germline CDR1 reads SGHTA; CDR2 reads FQGNSA. The ends were cut back, 6 bases at V and 3 bases at J, with 15 bases in the middle. The CDR3 DNA reads TGTGCCAGCAGACTTACAGGGAGAATCAATCAGCCCCAGCATTTT. Its translation: CASRLTGRINQPQHF.

This clonotype has ten or more counts. CDR3 bases: TGCAGTGCCACTCACCTAGAAGCTTTCTTT. It yields the protein CSATHLEAFF. The chain uses TRBV20-1 and TRBJ1-1; unclear D gene. Trimming removed 6 bases at V and 8 bases at J, with 10 bases between. Per germline, CDR1 DFQATT and CDR2 SNEGSKA (reference sequence). This CDR3 has 10 amino acids.

This clonotype occurred once. The gene calls are TRBV9 and TRBJ2-2, with 9 bases that match TRBD1. The germline CDR1 and CDR2 sequences are SGDLS and YYNGEE. With V trimmed by 4 bases and J by 7 bases, 8 bases remained unmatched. This CDR3 is built from 15 residues. In DNA form, the CDR3 reads TGTGCCAGCAGCAACACAGGGGGCGCAAGCGGGGAGCTGTTTTTT. This encodes CASSNTGGASGELFF.